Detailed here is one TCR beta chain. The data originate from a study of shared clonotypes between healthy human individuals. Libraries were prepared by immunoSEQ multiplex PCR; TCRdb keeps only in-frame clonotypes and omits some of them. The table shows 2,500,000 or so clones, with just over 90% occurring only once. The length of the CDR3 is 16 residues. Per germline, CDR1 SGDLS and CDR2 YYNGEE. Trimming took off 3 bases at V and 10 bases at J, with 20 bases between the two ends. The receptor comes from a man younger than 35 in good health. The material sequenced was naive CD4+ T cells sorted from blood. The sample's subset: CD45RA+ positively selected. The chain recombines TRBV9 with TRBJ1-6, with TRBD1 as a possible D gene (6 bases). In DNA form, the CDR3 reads TGTGCCAGCAGCGCCACGACTGGGGGGGCTAGCTCACCCCTCCACTTT. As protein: CASSATTGGASSPLHF.